Below, one T cell receptor beta chain is given with its context. Its target antigen remains unknown. There are no base qualities to consult, and no much larger clone falls within one base. Ends trimmed: V by 3 bases, J by 6 bases; bases unmatched to a gene: 2. The CDR3 sequence holds 14 residues, the cysteine and phenylalanine included. CDR3 DNA only is kept here, 42 bases in frame from base 1. CDR1 and CDR2, looked up from the germline V gene (reference sequence), are LNHDA and SQIVND. The trial excluded patients who had a history of autoimmune disease or were on systemic immunosuppression. Peripheral blood for TCR sequencing was collected from all dose cohorts at baseline, on cycle 4 day 1, and on cycle 7 day 1. Samples were obtained from an open-label, multicenter, first-in-human phase I dose-escalation trial of ivuxolimab. Adults with locally advanced or metastatic head and neck squamous cell, hepatocellular, melanoma or renal cell carcinoma were enrolled in the trial. Before TCR sequencing, CD4+ T cells and CD8+ T cells from peripheral blood were sorted into separate populations.

These data belong to a study of OX40 agonist ivuxolimab in advanced cancers. Some background on the complete study: Ivuxolimab was an agonistic, fully human IgG2 monoclonal antibody directed against OX40 (CD134), a costimulatory receptor. Intravenous ivuxolimab was administered to patients every 2 weeks at six dose levels: 0.01, 0.1, 0.3, 1.5, 3 and 10 mg/kg. A male proportion of around 83% and a mean age of approximately 60 years, ranging from 23 to 79, were recorded for the dose-escalation cohort. Prior anti-PD-1, anti-PD-L1 or anti-CTLA-4 therapy was permitted, and checkpoint inhibitors had been received by around 40% of dose-escalation patients. Of the approximately 50 dose-escalation patients, hepatocellular carcinoma was present in about 19, melanoma in approximately 15, renal cell carcinoma in 9 and head and neck cancer in 9. The paper describes the monotherapy dose-escalation part (N of about 47 patients) of the phase I trial of ivuxolimab. Partial responses were achieved by three dose-escalation patients, of whom one had hepatocellular carcinoma and two had cutaneous melanoma. Peripheral TCRbeta sequencing was intended to test whether TCR sequence diversity was altered and clonal T-cell expansion was caused by ivuxolimab.

Genomic DNA was isolated from the sorted cells so that the TCRbeta CDR3 region could be sequenced. The immunoSEQ Assay was used for sequencing of TCRbeta CDR3 regions. TCRdb stores this immuneACCESS table with in-frame sequences only. Part of the clones is absent; in the studies checked, under half of the shortfall reflects unresolved V genes, and no reason is known for the rest. The sample table contains about 65,000 clones; only one count was recorded for approximately 89% of them. 1% to 1.2% of the sample goes to the ten largest clones. General findings and caveats noted by the study authors: On average, CD8+ T cells showed more expanded clones than CD4+ T cells after ivuxolimab. Low levels of normalized T-cell clonal expansion were also seen in some patients who did not respond. Which antigens the clonally expanded peripheral T cells were specific for was not determined. In the 0.1-3.0 mg/kg groups, partial responders had among the lowest normalized peripheral clonal expansion, particularly in CD8+ T cells. Clonal expansion of both CD4+ and CD8+ blood T cells was observed from baseline to week 6 at doses 0.1 to 3.0 mg/kg.

The TCR was taken from an adult with an advanced solid tumor such as melanoma, head and neck, liver or kidney cancer. Sequencing was performed on CD4+ or CD8+ T cells sorted from blood, taken in a trial of the OX40 agonist ivuxolimab. This chain joins TRBV19 to TRBJ1-4; the junction holds 9 bases that match TRBD1. Read as DNA, the sequence is TGTGCCAGTAGTATCGGGACAGGGTATGAAAAACTGTTTTTT. This translates into CASSIGTGYEKLFF.